Listed below are T cell receptor beta chains from one sample, sequenced in a study of human CD8 memory T cell subsets. TCRdb re-called the 5' RACE reads, yielding one record per CDR3 amino acid sequence without DNA. The specimen's table records about 4,000 distinct CDR3 sequences. Sequencing was done on a sample of CD8+ T cells from PBMCs. These receptors came from a human donor in good health. CDR3s include the opening cysteine and the closing phenylalanine or tryptophan. Some rows have no size entry. The others give once, few or many, or a class for an expanded clone.

TRBV6-2/TRBV6-3	.	TRBJ1-5	CASSYSPDRNQPQHF
TRBV20-1	.	TRBJ2-1	CSARVLDSGVYNEQFF
TRBV28	medium-sized	TRBJ1-5	CASGVGEPQHF
TRBV29-1	medium-sized	TRBJ2-1	CSVVASGTEQFF
TRBV3-1	medium-sized	TRBJ2-3	CASSQDEITRGSPLFFTDTQYF
TRBV6-4	.	TRBJ2-3	CASSQLAGGQDTQYF
TRBV4-2	medium-sized	TRBJ2-7	CASSPRTSGDSYEQYF
TRBV28	.	TRBJ2-1	CASSLYRAVYNEQFF
TRBV28	.	TRBJ2-1	CASSFRSIIDNEQFF
TRBV4-1	.	TRBJ1-2	CASSRGWHLGNGYTF
TRBV20-1	.	TRBJ1-5	CSAQDGRNQPQHF
TRBV27	.	TRBJ2-1	CASSSDTSSSYNEQFF
TRBV21-1	.	TRBJ2-1	CASSQPRRVAGGPRDEQFF
TRBV10-2	medium-sized	TRBJ1-1	CASSESGMDEAFF
TRBV7-9	.	TRBJ2-1	CASSPAFGVGNEQFF
TRBV20-1	.	TRBJ1-1	CSARDTGDTEAFF
TRBV20-1	medium-sized	TRBJ2-1	CSATPPDLSYNEQFF
TRBV5-4	medium-sized	TRBJ2-3	CASSLAVTDTQYF
TRBV27	.	TRBJ1-5	CACRCPVNQPQHF
TRBV7-6	medium-sized	TRBJ1-1	CASSEGLEAFF
TRBV6-5	medium-sized	TRBJ2-7	CATNRDGNSYEQYF